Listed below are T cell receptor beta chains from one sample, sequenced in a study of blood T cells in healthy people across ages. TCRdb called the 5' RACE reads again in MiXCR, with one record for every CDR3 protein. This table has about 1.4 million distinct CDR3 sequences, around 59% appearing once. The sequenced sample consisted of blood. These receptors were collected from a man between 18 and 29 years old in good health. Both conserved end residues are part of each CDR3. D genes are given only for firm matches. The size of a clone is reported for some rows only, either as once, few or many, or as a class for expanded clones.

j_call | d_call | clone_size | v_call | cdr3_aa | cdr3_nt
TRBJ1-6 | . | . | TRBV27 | CASTDGSYNSPLHF | TGTGCCAGTACGGACGGCTCCTATAATTCACCCCTCCACTTT
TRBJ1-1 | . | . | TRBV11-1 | CASSLYELNTEAFF | TGTGCCAGCAGCTTATACGAACTGAACACTGAAGCTTTCTTT
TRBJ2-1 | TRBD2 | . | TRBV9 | CASSSGTSGSLNEQFF | TGTGCCAGCAGCTCAGGGACTAGCGGGAGTTTGAACGAGCAGTTCTTC
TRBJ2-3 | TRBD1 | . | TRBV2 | CAGTPHRGRGEDTQYF | TGTGCCGGGACCCCACACAGGGGGCGCGGGGAAGATACGCAGTATTTT
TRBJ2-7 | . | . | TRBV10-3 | CAISRIAPVGEQYF | TGTGCCATCAGTCGCATAGCCCCCGTGGGCGAGCAGTACTTC
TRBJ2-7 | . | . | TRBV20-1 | CSATPTDVYEQYF | TGCAGTGCTACTCCGACGGACGTCTACGAGCAGTACTTC
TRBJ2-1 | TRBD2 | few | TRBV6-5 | CASSYISGAPYNEQFF | TGTGCCAGCAGTTACATCAGCGGGGCCCCCTACAATGAGCAGTTCTTC
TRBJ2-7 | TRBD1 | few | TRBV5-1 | CASSVGQVLSHSYEQYF | TGCGCCAGCAGCGTCGGACAGGTCCTTTCTCATTCCTACGAGCAGTACTTC
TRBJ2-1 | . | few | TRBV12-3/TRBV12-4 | CASRERGPHEQFF | TGTGCCAGCAGGGAACGGGGGCCCCATGAGCAGTTCTTC
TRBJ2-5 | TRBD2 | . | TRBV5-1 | CASTSSGGVEETQYF | TGCGCCAGCACCTCTAGCGGGGGTGTCGAGGAGACCCAGTACTTC
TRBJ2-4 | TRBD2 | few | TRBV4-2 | CASSQDPSGRAQNIQYF | TGTGCCAGCAGCCAGGACCCTAGCGGGAGGGCCCAAAACATTCAGTACTTC
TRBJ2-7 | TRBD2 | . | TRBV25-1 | CASADGRTYNEQYF | TGTGCCAGCGCAGACGGGAGGACCTACAATGAGCAGTACTTC
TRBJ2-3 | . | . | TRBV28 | CASRNRATDTQYF | TGTGCCAGCAGAAACAGGGCCACAGATACGCAGTATTTT
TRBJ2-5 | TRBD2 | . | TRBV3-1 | CASSQEGPGLGETQYF | TGTGCCAGCAGCCAAGAAGGCCCGGGACTAGGGGAGACCCAGTACTTC
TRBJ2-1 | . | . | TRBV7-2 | CASSFDAYNEQFF | TGTGCCAGCAGCTTTGACGCCTACAATGAGCAGTTCTTC
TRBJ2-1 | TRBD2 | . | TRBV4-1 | CASSPRGRGLAGYEQFF | TGCGCCAGCAGCCCCCGGGGGCGAGGACTAGCGGGCTATGAGCAGTTCTTC
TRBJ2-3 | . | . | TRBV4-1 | CASSPQGTGADTQYF | TGCGCCAGCAGCCCCCAAGGGACCGGGGCAGATACGCAGTATTTT
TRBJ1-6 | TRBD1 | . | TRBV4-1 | CASSHQTGGSYNSPLHF | TGCGCCAGCAGCCATCAAACAGGGGGGAGCTATAATTCACCCCTCCACTTT
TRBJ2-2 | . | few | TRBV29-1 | CSVERRANTGELFF | TGCAGCGTTGAGAGGAGGGCGAACACCGGGGAGCTGTTTTTT
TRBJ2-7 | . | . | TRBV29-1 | CSVGFMTYEQYF | TGCAGCGTTGGTTTTATGACCTACGAGCAGTACTTC
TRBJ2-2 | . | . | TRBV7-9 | CASSLAPGTAANTGELFF | TGTGCCAGCAGCTTAGCGCCAGGGACCGCCGCGAACACCGGGGAGCTGTTTTTT
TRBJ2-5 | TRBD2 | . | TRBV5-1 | CASMPRIAGRQETQYF | TGCGCCAGCATGCCCAGGATAGCGGGAAGACAAGAGACCCAGTACTTC
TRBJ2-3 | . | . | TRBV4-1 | CASSQDPGSDTQYF | TGCGCCAGCAGCCAAGACCCGGGGTCAGATACGCAGTATTTT
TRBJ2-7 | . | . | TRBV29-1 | CSVSRANYEQYF | TGCAGCGTTTCCAGGGCCAACTACGAGCAGTACTTC
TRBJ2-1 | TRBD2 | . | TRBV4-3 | CASSQDRLAGDNYNEQFF | TGCGCCAGCAGCCAAGATAGACTAGCGGGGGACAACTACAATGAGCAGTTCTTC
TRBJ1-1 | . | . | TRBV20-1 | CSASGEETAEAFF | TGCAGTGCTAGTGGGGAAGAGACAGCTGAAGCTTTCTTT
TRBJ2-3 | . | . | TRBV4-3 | CASSQLSVKGTDTQYF | TGCGCCAGCAGCCAACTCAGTGTAAAGGGCACAGATACGCAGTATTTT
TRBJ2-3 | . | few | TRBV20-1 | CSARDLAAAGYTQYF | TGCAGTGCTAGAGATTTGGCAGCTGCAGGATATACGCAGTATTTT
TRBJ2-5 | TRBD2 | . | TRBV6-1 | CASRGLAGGRETQYF | TGTGCCAGCCGGGGACTAGCGGGAGGGAGAGAGACCCAGTACTTC
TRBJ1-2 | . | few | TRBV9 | CASSVALGYGYTF | TGTGCCAGCAGCGTAGCTTTAGGGTATGGCTACACCTTC
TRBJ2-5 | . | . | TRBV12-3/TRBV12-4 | CASSLKALETQYF | TGTGCCAGCAGTTTAAAGGCCTTGGAGACCCAGTACTTC
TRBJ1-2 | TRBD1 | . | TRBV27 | CASSPNRGAAGIYGYTF | TGTGCCAGCAGCCCAAACAGGGGCGCAGCAGGGATCTATGGCTACACCTTC
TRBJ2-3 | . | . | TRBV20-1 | CSAKVPVPGFTDTQYF | TGCAGTGCTAAAGTCCCTGTGCCAGGGTTCACAGATACGCAGTATTTT
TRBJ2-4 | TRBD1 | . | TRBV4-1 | CASSQEPGQGEVQYF | TGCGCCAGCAGCCAGGAGCCGGGACAGGGGGAAGTGCAGTACTTC
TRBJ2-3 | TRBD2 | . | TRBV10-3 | CAISESSGEAPDTQYF | TGTGCCATCAGTGAGTCAAGCGGGGAAGCCCCAGATACGCAGTATTTT
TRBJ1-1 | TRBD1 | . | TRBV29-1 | CSVEGAWNTEAFF | TGCAGCGTCGAGGGGGCCTGGAACACTGAAGCTTTCTTT
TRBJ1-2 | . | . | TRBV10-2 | CASSEGQECGYTF | TGCGCCAGCAGTGAAGGTCAGGAATGTGGCTACACCTTC